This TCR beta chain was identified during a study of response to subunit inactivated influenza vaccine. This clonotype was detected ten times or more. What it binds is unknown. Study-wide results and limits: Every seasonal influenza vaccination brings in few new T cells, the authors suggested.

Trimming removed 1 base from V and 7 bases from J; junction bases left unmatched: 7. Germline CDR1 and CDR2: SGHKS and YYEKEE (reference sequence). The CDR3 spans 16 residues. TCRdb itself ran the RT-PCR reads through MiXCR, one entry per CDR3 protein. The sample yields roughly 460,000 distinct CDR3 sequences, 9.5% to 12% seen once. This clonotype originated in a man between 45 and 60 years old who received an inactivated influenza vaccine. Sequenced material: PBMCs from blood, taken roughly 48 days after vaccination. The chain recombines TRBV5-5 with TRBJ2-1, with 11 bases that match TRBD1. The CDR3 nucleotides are TGTGCCAGCAGCTTGCTGGACAGGGGGCTTTGGAATGAGCAGTTCTTC. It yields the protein CASSLLDRGLWNEQFF.